The rows below give T cell receptor beta chains drawn from one sample of a study of shared T cell receptors in the human thymus. The table came from immunoSEQ multiplex PCR; TCRdb's copy has only in-frame clones and leaves some out. The repertoire holds hundreds of thousands of clones, about 84% seen once, with about 0.013% in the top ten. These same records also appear under a second study, on human thymus T cells.

Sequenced input: thymocytes. All receptors come from a boy under three years old with a congenital heart defect. Each CDR3 is given with its conserved first and last residue. The D gene is left open where the match is weak. Part of the rows lack a size; the others show once, few, many or a class for expanded clones.

D | size | J | V | DNA | CDR3
. | . | TRBJ2-5 | TRBV6-5 | TGTGCCAGCAGTTACGGACACCGGGCGGGGGAGACCCAGTACTTC | CASSYGHRAGETQYF
TRBD2 | once | TRBJ2-7 | TRBV2 | TGTGCCAGCAGTGTCGCGACTAGCGGGCCGAGAGCCTACGAGCAGTACTTC | CASSVATSGPRAYEQYF
TRBD2 | . | TRBJ2-1 | TRBV29-1 | TGCAGCGTTGAAGATCGGAGGACTAGCGGGAGGCCCGGGGGCAATGAGCAGTTCTTC | CSVEDRRTSGRPGGNEQFF
TRBD2 | . | TRBJ2-7 | TRBV11-2 | TGTGCCAGCAGCTTAGGGTTTAGCGGGAGGAAGGACTACGAGCAGTACTTC | CASSLGFSGRKDYEQYF
. | once | TRBJ2-1 | TRBV5-6 | TGTGCCAGCAGCCGAGAGCGGGAGCAGTTCTTC | CASSREREQFF
. | . | TRBJ1-2 | TRBV5-4 | TGTGCCAGCAGCTTGGGAGGCGAGAACTATGGCTACACCTTC | CASSLGGENYGYTF
TRBD2 | . | TRBJ2-1 | TRBV5-5 | TGTGCCAGCAGCTGGGAGCGGGAGGGCCTCTACAATGAGCAGTTCTTC | CASSWEREGLYNEQFF
. | . | TRBJ2-1 | TRBV2 | TGTGCCAGCAGTGGCAGGGATGAGCAGTTCTTC | CASSGRDEQFF
TRBD2 | . | TRBJ2-1 | TRBV5-4 | TGTGCCAGCAGCCGTCATAGCGGGAGGCCCTCTCGGAATGAGCAGTTCTTC | CASSRHSGRPSRNEQFF
TRBD1 | . | TRBJ2-2 | TRBV5-4 | TGTGCCAGCAGCTCCCCGGGACAGGGAGACGCGAACACCGGGGAGCTGTTTTTT | CASSSPGQGDANTGELFF
TRBD1 | . | TRBJ2-7 | TRBV27 | TGTGCCAGCAGCCCGTGGGCTCCGGACAGGCCCTACGAGCAGTACTTC | CASSPWAPDRPYEQYF
. | once | TRBJ2-3 | TRBV9 | TGTGCCAGCAGCGCAGACAGACCTAGCACAGATACGCAGTATTTT | CASSADRPSTDTQYF
. | . | TRBJ1-1 | TRBV19 | TGTGCCAGTAGGACAACAGGGAGGAACACTGAAGCTTTCTTT | CASRTTGRNTEAFF
. | . | TRBJ1-1 | TRBV27 | TGTGCCAGCAGCCCGCGGGACCAGATGGGCCCGCAGAGCACTGAAGCTTTCTTT | CASSPRDQMGPQSTEAFF
. | . | TRBJ2-7 | TRBV6-1 | TGTGCCAGCAGTCACGCAGGGGCCTCCTACGAGCAGTACTTC | CASSHAGASYEQYF
TRBD2 | . | TRBJ2-4 | TRBV27 | TGTGCCAGCAGGCCCCTCCAGACTAGCGCCAAAAACATTCAGTACTTC | CASRPLQTSAKNIQYF
. | . | TRBJ2-5 | TRBV12-5 | TGTGCTAGTGGTTTCGCAGGGGAGACCCAGTACTTC | CASGFAGETQYF
. | . | TRBJ2-7 | TRBV6-6 | TGTGCCAGCATCAGGGGTCCAAGCTACGAGCAGTACTTC | CASIRGPSYEQYF
TRBD1 | . | TRBJ2-5 | TRBV27 | TGTGCCAGCAGTTTAGGTAGACAGGGGGGTGAGACCCAGTACTTC | CASSLGRQGGETQYF
. | . | TRBJ1-2 | TRBV29-1 | TGCAGCGTTGAGGGCAGAGACTATGGCTACACCTTC | CSVEGRDYGYTF
. | once | TRBJ2-7 | TRBV14 | TGTGCCAGCAGCCACAGAACAGGTCCCAACTACGAGCAGTACTTC | CASSHRTGPNYEQYF
. | once | TRBJ1-2 | TRBV29-1 | TGCAGCGTTGGGGCAATGAACTATGGCTACACCTTC | CSVGAMNYGYTF
TRBD2 | . | TRBJ2-3 | TRBV29-1 | TGCAGCGTTGAAACGACTAGCGGGAGTCAGGATACGCAGTATTTT | CSVETTSGSQDTQYF
TRBD2 | . | TRBJ2-2 | TRBV29-1 | TGCAGCGTTGAAGATAAAGCCGGGAGGGCCGCCGGGGAGCTGTTTTTT | CSVEDKAGRAAGELFF
TRBD1 | . | TRBJ2-7 | TRBV10-1 | TGCGCCAGCACCACCGGGACAGGGGGCTACGAGCAGTACTTC | CASTTGTGGYEQYF
TRBD1 | . | TRBJ1-5 | TRBV13 | TGTGCCAGCAGCTTAAAGTCCCGGGACAGGGGGAATCAGCCCCAGCATTTT | CASSLKSRDRGNQPQHF
. | few | TRBJ2-7 | TRBV6-7 | TGTGCCAGCAGTTACTCGAAACAGGGTAATCTATACGAGCAGTACTTC | CASSYSKQGNLYEQYF
. | . | TRBJ1-2 | TRBV19 | TGTGCCAGTAGCGAGATAGGGAGACCAGCTAACTATGGCTACACCTTC | CASSEIGRPANYGYTF
. | . | TRBJ2-1 | TRBV27 | TGTGCCAGCAGTTCACATCCTCGGGGGAAGGGCAATGAGCAGTTCTTC | CASSSHPRGKGNEQFF
TRBD2 | . | TRBJ2-3 | TRBV27 | TGTGCCAGCAACGGAGGACTAGCGGGAGGGAGGGCAGATACGCAGTATTTT | CASNGGLAGGRADTQYF
TRBD2 | . | TRBJ2-1 | TRBV25-1 | TGTGCCAGCAGTTCCCAGGGACTAGCGGGATTCAATGAGCAGTTCTTC | CASSSQGLAGFNEQFF
TRBD1 | . | TRBJ2-7 | TRBV25-1 | TGTGCCAGCAGAACCAGGGGGAGCTACGAGCAGTACTTC | CASRTRGSYEQYF
. | . | TRBJ1-1 | TRBV25-1 | TGTGCCAGCAGTCAGGGCCCGAACACTGAAGCTTTCTTT | CASSQGPNTEAFF
. | . | TRBJ1-1 | TRBV15 | TGTGCCACCAGCGGCGGGGGAGTCAATATCACTGAAGCTTTCTTT | CATSGGGVNITEAFF
. | . | TRBJ1-1 | TRBV27 | TGTGCCAGCAGTACCCATACCGCCCCGGACACTGAAGCTTTCTTT | CASSTHTAPDTEAFF
TRBD1 | few | TRBJ1-4 | TRBV9 | TGTGCCAGCAGCGTAGAGGGGGAAGGGGGCGTGTATGAAAAACTGTTTTTT | CASSVEGEGGVYEKLFF
TRBD1 | once | TRBJ1-1 | TRBV5-6 | TGTGCCAGCAGTTATGGACAGGGCGAGGGTTACACTGAAGCTTTCTTT | CASSYGQGEGYTEAFF
TRBD2 | . | TRBJ2-3 | TRBV27 | TGTGCCAGCAGTTTATCGGGGGGGGCTAGCGGGAAGACGCAGTATTTT | CASSLSGGASGKTQYF
. | . | TRBJ2-3 | TRBV7-6 | TGTGCCAGCAGCTTAGGGCAGCGGAGGGGGCGCACAGATACGCAGTATTTT | CASSLGQRRGRTDTQYF
TRBD2 | . | TRBJ2-7 | TRBV30 | TGTGCCTGGAGTCCCCGACTAGCGGGGGACTACGAGCAGTACTTC | CAWSPRLAGDYEQYF
TRBD1 | . | TRBJ1-4 | TRBV2 | TGTGCCAGCATGGACTGGAACAGGGGGAATGAAAAACTGTTTTTT | CASMDWNRGNEKLFF
TRBD2 | . | TRBJ2-5 | TRBV14 | TGTGCCAGCAGCCAAGATCGCCGACTAGCGGGGTACCAAGAGACCCAGTACTTC | CASSQDRRLAGYQETQYF
. | . | TRBJ2-5 | TRBV28 | TGTGCCAGCAGTTTCGGTACCCGCGACAGACAAGAGACCCAGTACTTC | CASSFGTRDRQETQYF
TRBD1 | . | TRBJ2-7 | TRBV5-1 | TGCGCCAGCAGCACTGGGGACAGGGGGTCCTACGAGCAGTACTTC | CASSTGDRGSYEQYF
. | . | TRBJ2-5 | TRBV7-2 | TGTGCCAGCAGCCCCTCCGACCAAGAGACCCAGTACTTC | CASSPSDQETQYF
TRBD1 | . | TRBJ2-5 | TRBV4-3 | TGCGCCAGCAGCCATTCAGGGACAGGGGCCGCTGGGGAGACCCAGTACTTC | CASSHSGTGAAGETQYF